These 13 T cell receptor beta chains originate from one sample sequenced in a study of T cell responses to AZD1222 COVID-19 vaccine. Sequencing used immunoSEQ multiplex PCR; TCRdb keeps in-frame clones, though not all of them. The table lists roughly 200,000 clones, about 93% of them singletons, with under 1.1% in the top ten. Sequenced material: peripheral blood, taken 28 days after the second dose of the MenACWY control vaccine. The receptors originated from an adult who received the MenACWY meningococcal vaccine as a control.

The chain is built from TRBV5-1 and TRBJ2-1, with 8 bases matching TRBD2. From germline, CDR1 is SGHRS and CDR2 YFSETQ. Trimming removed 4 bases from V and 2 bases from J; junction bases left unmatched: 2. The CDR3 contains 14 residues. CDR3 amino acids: CASSRGGAYNEQFF. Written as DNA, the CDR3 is TGCGCCAGCAGCCGGGGGGGCGCCTACAATGAGCAGTTCTTC.

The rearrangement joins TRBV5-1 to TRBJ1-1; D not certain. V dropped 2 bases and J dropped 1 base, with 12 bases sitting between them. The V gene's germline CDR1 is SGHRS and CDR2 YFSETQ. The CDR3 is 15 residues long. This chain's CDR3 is CASSLQYGTNTEAFF. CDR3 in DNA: TGCGCCAGCAGCTTACAGTACGGAACGAACACTGAAGCTTTCTTT. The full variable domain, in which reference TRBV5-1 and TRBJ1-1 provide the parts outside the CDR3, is KAGVTQTPRYLIKTRGQQVTLSCSPISGHRSVSWYQQTPGQGLQFLFEYFSETQRNKGNFPGRFSGRQFSNSRSEMNVSTLELGDSALYLCASSLQYGTNTEAFFGQGTRLTVV.

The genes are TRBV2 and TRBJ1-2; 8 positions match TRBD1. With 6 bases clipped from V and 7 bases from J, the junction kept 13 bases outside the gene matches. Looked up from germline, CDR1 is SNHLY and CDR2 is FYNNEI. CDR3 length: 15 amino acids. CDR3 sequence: CASSDSRGPISGYTF. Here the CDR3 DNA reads TGTGCCAGCAGCGACTCCAGGGGGCCGATTTCTGGCTACACCTTC.

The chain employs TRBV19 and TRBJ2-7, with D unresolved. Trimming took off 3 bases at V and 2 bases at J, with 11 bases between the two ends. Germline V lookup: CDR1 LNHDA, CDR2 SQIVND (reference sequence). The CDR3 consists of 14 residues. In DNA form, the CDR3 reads TGTGCCAGTAGTATGGTCACGAGCCCCTACGAGCAGTACTTC. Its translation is CASSMVTSPYEQYF. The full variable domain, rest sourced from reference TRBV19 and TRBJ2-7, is DGGITQSPKYLFRKEGQNVTLSCEQNLNHDAMYWYRQDPGQGLRLIYYSQIVNDFQKGDIAEGYSVSREKKESFPLTVTSAQKNPTAFYLCASSMVTSPYEQYFGPGTRLTVT.

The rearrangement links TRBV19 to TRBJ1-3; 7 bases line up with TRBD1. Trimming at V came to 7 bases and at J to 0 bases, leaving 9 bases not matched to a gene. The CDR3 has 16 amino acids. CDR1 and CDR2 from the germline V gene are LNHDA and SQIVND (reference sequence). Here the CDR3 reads CASTAGGMISGNTIYF. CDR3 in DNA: TGTGCCAGTACCGCAGGGGGGATGATCTCTGGAAACACCATATATTTT.

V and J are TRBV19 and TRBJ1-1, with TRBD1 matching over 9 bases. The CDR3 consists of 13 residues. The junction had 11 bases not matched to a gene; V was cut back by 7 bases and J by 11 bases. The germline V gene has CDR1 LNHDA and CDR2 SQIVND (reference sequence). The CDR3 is CASTPRDRAGAFF. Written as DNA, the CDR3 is TGTGCCAGTACCCCTCGGGACAGGGCTGGGGCTTTCTTT. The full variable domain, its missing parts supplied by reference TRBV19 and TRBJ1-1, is DGGITQSPKYLFRKEGQNVTLSCEQNLNHDAMYWYRQDPGQGLRLIYYSQIVNDFQKGDIAEGYSVSREKKESFPLTVTSAQKNPTAFYLCASTPRDRAGAFFGQGTRLTVV.

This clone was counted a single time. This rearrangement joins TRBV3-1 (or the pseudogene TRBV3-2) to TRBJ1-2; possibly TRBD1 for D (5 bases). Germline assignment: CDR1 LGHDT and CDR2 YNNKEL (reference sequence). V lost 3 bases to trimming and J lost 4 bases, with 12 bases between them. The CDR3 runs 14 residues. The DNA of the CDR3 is TGTGCCAGCAGCCAGGGCCCCGGGACCTATGGCTACACCTTC. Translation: CASSQGPGTYGYTF.

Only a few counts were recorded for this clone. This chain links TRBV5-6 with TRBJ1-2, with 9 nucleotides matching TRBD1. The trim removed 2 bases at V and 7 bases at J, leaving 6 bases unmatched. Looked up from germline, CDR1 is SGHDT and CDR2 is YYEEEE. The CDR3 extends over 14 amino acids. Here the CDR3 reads CASSFGQGFFGYTF. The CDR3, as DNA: TGTGCCAGCAGCTTTGGACAGGGGTTCTTTGGCTACACCTTC.

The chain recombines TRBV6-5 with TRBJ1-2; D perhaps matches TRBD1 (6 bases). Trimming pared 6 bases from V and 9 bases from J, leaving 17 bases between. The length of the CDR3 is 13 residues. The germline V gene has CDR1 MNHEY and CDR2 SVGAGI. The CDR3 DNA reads TGTGCCAGCAGCGCCGGACAGTACAGTAGCTACACCTTC. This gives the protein CASSAGQYSSYTF.

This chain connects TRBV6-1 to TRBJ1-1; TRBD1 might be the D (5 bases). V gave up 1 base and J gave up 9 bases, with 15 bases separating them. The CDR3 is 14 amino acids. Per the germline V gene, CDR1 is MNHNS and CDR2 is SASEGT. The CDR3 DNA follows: TGTGCCAGCAGTGAAGATTTGTCAGGGTCTAAAGCTTTCTTT. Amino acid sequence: CASSEDLSGSKAFF.

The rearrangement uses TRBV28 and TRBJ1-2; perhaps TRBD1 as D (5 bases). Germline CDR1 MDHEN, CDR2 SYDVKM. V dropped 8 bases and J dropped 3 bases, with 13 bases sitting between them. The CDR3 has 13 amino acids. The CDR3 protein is CASQGLEDYGYTF. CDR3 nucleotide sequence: TGTGCCAGCCAGGGCTTGGAGGACTATGGCTACACCTTC.

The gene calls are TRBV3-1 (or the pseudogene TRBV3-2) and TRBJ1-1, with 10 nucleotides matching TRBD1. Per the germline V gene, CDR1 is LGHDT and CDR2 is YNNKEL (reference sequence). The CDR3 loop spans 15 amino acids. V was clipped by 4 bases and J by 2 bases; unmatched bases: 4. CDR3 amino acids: CASSPRQGANTEAFF. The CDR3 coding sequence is TGTGCCAGCAGCCCTCGACAGGGGGCTAACACTGAAGCTTTCTTT.

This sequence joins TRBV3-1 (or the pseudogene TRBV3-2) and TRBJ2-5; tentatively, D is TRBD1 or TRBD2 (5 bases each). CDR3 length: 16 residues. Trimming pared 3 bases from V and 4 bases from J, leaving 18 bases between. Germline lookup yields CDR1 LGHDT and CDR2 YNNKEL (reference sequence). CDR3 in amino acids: CASSQIRDPKGETQYF. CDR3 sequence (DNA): TGTGCCAGCAGCCAGATCCGGGACCCTAAGGGAGAGACCCAGTACTTC.